This T cell receptor (beta chain) appears in the sequencing data of a study of human T cells and chemical hapten exposure. Points from the study as a whole: Since the donors had alopecia, their immune response may not be the same as that of healthy people.

TCRdb itself ran the RACE reads through MiXCR, one entry per CDR3 protein. The table lists 380,000 or so distinct CDR3 sequences, around 4.8% of them singletons, with 2% to 2.5% in the top ten. Described time point: patch test 1, 2 weeks after DPC sensitization. Treatment indicated: therapeutic diphenylcyclopropenone sensitization with weekly scalp DPC. In its sample, this clonotype was seen many times. Its target is not known. This TCR was sampled from a woman aged 45-59 years with alopecia areata. Some clones in this sample may be carry-over from other donors' samples. The sequences come from whole blood, collected in connection with sensitization to the hapten diphenylcyclopropenone (DPC).

Here the CDR3 DNA reads TGTGCCAGCAGCTTGTCGCACCTCAATGAGCAGTTCTTC. It specifies CASSLSHLNEQFF. The V and J genes are TRBV5-4 and TRBJ2-1; D unresolved. There are 13 residues in the CDR3. The ends were cut back, 1 base at V and 6 bases at J, with 8 bases in the middle. Germline lookup yields CDR1 SGHNT and CDR2 YYREEE (reference sequence).